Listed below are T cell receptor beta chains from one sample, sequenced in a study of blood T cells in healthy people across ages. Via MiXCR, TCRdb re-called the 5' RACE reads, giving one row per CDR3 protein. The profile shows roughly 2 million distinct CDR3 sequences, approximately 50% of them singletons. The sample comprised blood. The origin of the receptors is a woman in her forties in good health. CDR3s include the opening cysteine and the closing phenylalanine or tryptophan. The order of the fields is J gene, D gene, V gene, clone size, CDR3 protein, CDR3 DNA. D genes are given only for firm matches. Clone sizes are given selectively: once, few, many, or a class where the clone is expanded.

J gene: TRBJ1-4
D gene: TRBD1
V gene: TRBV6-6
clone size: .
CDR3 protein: CASILQRGLGIDKLFF
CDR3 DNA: TGTGCCAGCATCTTACAGAGGGGGCTTGGTATAGACAAACTGTTTTTT

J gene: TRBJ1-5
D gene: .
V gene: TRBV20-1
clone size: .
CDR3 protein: CSARDEGAAGNQPQHF
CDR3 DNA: TGCAGTGCTAGAGATGAAGGGGCGGCTGGGAATCAGCCCCAGCATTTT

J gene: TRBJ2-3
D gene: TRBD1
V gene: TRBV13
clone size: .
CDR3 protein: CASSSNRGLSTDTQYF
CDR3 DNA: TGTGCCAGCAGCTCCAACAGGGGGCTCTCCACAGATACGCAGTATTTT

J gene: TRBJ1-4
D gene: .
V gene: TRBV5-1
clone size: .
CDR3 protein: CASSATNEELFF
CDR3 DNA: TGCGCCAGCAGTGCAACTAATGAAGAACTGTTTTTT

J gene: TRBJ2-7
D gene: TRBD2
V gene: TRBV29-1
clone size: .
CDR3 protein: CSVGGSGGNNEQYF
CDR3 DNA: TGCAGCGTTGGGGGGAGCGGGGGGAACAATGAGCAGTACTTC

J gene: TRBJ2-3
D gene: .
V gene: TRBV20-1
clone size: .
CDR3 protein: CSAKRDGRVRADTQYF
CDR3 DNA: TGCAGTGCGAAAAGGGACGGCCGGGTGAGGGCAGATACGCAGTATTTT

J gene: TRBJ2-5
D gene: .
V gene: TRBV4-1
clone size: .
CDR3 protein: CASSPRRYNEETQYF
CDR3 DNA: TGCGCCAGCAGCCCCAGACGGTACAATGAAGAGACCCAGTACTTC

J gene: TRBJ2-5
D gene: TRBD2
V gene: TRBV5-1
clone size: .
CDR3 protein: CASSLVAGTSVETQYF
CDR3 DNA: TGCGCCAGCAGCTTGGTTGCCGGGACTAGCGTTGAGACCCAGTACTTC

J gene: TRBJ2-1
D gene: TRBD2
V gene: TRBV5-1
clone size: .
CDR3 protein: CASSSLAGGFYNEQFF
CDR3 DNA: TGCGCCAGCAGCTCTTTAGCGGGGGGGTTCTACAATGAGCAGTTCTTC

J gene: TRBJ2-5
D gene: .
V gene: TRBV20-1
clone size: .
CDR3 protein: CSANGRLGNQETQYF
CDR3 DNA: TGCAGTGCCAACGGTCGGTTGGGCAACCAAGAGACCCAGTACTTC

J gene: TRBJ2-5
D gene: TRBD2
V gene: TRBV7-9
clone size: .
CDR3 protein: CASSLRAGGMETQYF
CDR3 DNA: TGTGCCAGCAGCCTCAGGGCGGGGGGGATGGAGACCCAGTACTTC

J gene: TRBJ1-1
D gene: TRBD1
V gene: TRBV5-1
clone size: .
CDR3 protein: CASSPQTGEVYTEAFF
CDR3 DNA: TGCGCCAGCAGCCCACAGACAGGGGAGGTTTACACTGAAGCTTTCTTT

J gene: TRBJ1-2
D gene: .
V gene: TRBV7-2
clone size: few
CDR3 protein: CASSLGSPHGAYGYTF
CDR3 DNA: TGTGCCAGCAGCTTAGGCAGCCCGCACGGAGCGTATGGCTACACCTTC

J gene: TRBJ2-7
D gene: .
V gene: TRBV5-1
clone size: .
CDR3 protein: CASSLDAGANPHEQYF
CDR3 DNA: TGCGCCAGCAGCTTGGATGCGGGGGCGAACCCCCACGAGCAGTACTTC

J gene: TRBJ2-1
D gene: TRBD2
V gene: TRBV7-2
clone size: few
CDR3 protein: CASSRLAGGFYNEQFF
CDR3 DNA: TGTGCCAGCAGCCGACTAGCGGGGGGCTTCTACAATGAGCAGTTCTTC

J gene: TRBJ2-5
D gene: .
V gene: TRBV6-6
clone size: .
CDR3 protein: CASSYPGRGHRETQYF
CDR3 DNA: TGTGCCAGCAGTTACCCGGGGAGGGGGCATCGAGAGACCCAGTACTTC

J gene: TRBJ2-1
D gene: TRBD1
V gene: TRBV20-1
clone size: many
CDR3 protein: CSAPRQGFYNEQFF
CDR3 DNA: TGCAGTGCTCCCCGACAGGGGTTCTACAATGAGCAGTTCTTC

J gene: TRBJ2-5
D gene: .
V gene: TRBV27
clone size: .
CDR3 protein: CASSLSMEPEETQYF
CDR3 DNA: TGTGCCAGCAGTTTATCGATGGAGCCGGAAGAGACCCAGTACTTC

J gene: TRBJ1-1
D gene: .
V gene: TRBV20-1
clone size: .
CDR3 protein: CSAKRGGGNTEAFF
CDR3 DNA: TGCAGTGCCAAAAGGGGGGGAGGTAACACTGAAGCTTTCTTT

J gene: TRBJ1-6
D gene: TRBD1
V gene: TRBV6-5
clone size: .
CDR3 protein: CASSYQGDNSPLHF
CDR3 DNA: TGTGCCAGCAGTTACCAGGGGGATAATTCACCCCTCCACTTT

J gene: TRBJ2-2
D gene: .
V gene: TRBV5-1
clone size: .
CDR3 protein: CASSPDAGELFF
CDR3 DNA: TGCGCCAGCAGCCCTGACGCCGGGGAGCTGTTTTTT

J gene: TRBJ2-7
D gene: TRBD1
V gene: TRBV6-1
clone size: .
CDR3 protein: CASSELDRGGQYF
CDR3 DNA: TGTGCCAGCAGTGAATTAGACAGGGGAGGACAGTACTTC

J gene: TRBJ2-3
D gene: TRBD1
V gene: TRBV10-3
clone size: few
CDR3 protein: CAISRDSPNTDTQYF
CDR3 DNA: TGTGCCATCAGTCGGGACAGTCCCAACACAGATACGCAGTATTTT

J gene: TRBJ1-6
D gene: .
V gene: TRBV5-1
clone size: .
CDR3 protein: CASSLWSRVADSPLHF
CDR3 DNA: TGCGCCAGCAGCTTGTGGTCCAGGGTTGCTGATTCACCCCTCCACTTT